Listed below are T cell receptor beta chains from one sample, sequenced in a study of blood T cell repertoires in COVID-19. This table comes from immunoSEQ multiplex PCR, and its TCRdb copy is limited to in-frame clones, with some not included. The top ten clones hold roughly 2% of a sample with around 250,000 clones, around 86% of them seen once. The sequencing input was PBMCs or T cells enriched from blood (not recorded which). The receptors were gathered from a woman in her 50s who had recovered from COVID-19. Each CDR3 is given with its conserved first and last residue. Fields, in order: D gene, J gene, V gene, clone size, CDR3 DNA, CDR3 protein. D genes are given only for firm matches. Clone size, where shown, is once, few, many, or a class for clones that have expanded.

D gene: NA
J gene: TRBJ2-5
V gene: TRBV7-9
clone size: NA
CDR3 DNA: TGTGCCAGCAGCTTTGGCAGGCAAGAGACCCAGTACTTC
CDR3 protein: CASSFGRQETQYF

D gene: NA
J gene: TRBJ1-5
V gene: TRBV15
clone size: NA
CDR3 DNA: TGTGCCACCAGCAGAGCTGAGGGTCAGTCCCAGCATTTT
CDR3 protein: CATSRAEGQSQHF

D gene: NA
J gene: TRBJ2-3
V gene: TRBV30
clone size: few
CDR3 DNA: TGTGCCTGGAGTAGGAGGGGAGCAGATACGCAGTATTTT
CDR3 protein: CAWSRRGADTQYF

D gene: TRBD1
J gene: TRBJ2-7
V gene: TRBV5-4
clone size: NA
CDR3 DNA: TGTGCCAGCAGCATAGGACAGGGGGCCTCCTACGAGCAGTACTTC
CDR3 protein: CASSIGQGASYEQYF

D gene: TRBD2
J gene: TRBJ2-3
V gene: TRBV18
clone size: NA
CDR3 DNA: TGTGCCAGCTCACCCGGGACTAGCTGGGAAGGGGATACGCAGTATTTT
CDR3 protein: CASSPGTSWEGDTQYF

D gene: TRBD1
J gene: TRBJ2-1
V gene: TRBV5-4
clone size: NA
CDR3 DNA: TGTGCCAGCAGCTCCGGACAGGGAAGAGACAATGAGCAGTTCTTC
CDR3 protein: CASSSGQGRDNEQFF

D gene: NA
J gene: TRBJ2-1
V gene: TRBV9
clone size: once
CDR3 DNA: TGTGCCAGCAGCCCCCCCCCGGGACACCTGCCCTACAATGAGCAGTTCTTC
CDR3 protein: CASSPPPGHLPYNEQFF

D gene: TRBD1
J gene: TRBJ1-2
V gene: TRBV5-4
clone size: NA
CDR3 DNA: TGTGCCAGCAGCTTGGGGACAGGTGGCTATGGCTACACCTTC
CDR3 protein: CASSLGTGGYGYTF

D gene: NA
J gene: TRBJ2-7
V gene: TRBV30
clone size: few
CDR3 DNA: TGTGCCTGGAGTCACCCAACAGGGTCCAACTACGAGCAGTACTTC
CDR3 protein: CAWSHPTGSNYEQYF

D gene: TRBD1
J gene: TRBJ1-2
V gene: TRBV10-3
clone size: NA
CDR3 DNA: TGTGCCATCAGTGAGGCTGACAGGGACTACACCTTC
CDR3 protein: CAISEADRDYTF

D gene: TRBD1
J gene: TRBJ2-7
V gene: TRBV5-5
clone size: NA
CDR3 DNA: TGTGCCAGCAGCTGGGATACAGGGGTGCTTACGTACTTC
CDR3 protein: CASSWDTGVLTYF

D gene: NA
J gene: TRBJ2-7
V gene: TRBV1
clone size: NA
CDR3 DNA: TGCACCAGCAGCCAAGATCTGTCTTACAGCTCCTACGAGCAGTACTTC
CDR3 protein: CTSSQDLSYSSYEQYF

D gene: NA
J gene: TRBJ1-1
V gene: TRBV19
clone size: NA
CDR3 DNA: TGTGCCAGTAGGCAGCAGGGGCGGAACACTGAAGCTTTCTTT
CDR3 protein: CASRQQGRNTEAFF

D gene: TRBD2
J gene: TRBJ2-5
V gene: TRBV6-5
clone size: NA
CDR3 DNA: TGTGCCAGCAGTTATAGCGGGGGGGCCGGGACCCAGTACTTC
CDR3 protein: CASSYSGGAGTQYF

D gene: NA
J gene: TRBJ2-6
V gene: TRBV7-2
clone size: NA
CDR3 DNA: TGTGCCAGCTTACTGGGGGGTTCTGGGGCCAACGTCCTGACTTTC
CDR3 protein: CASLLGGSGANVLTF

D gene: TRBD1
J gene: TRBJ2-1
V gene: TRBV5-1
clone size: NA
CDR3 DNA: TGCGCCAGCAGCCGGGTCGGGACAGGGGACAATGAGCAGTTCTTC
CDR3 protein: CASSRVGTGDNEQFF

D gene: NA
J gene: TRBJ1-3
V gene: TRBV7-9
clone size: NA
CDR3 DNA: TGTGCCAGCAAAACCAGCTCTGGAAACACCATATATTTT
CDR3 protein: CASKTSSGNTIYF

D gene: TRBD2
J gene: TRBJ2-1
V gene: TRBV7-3
clone size: NA
CDR3 DNA: TGTGCCAGCAGCTTATCGGGACTAGCCGACAGGGATGAGCAGTTCTTC
CDR3 protein: CASSLSGLADRDEQFF

D gene: NA
J gene: TRBJ1-4
V gene: TRBV7-2
clone size: NA
CDR3 DNA: TGTGCCAGCAGCCCTGGAGTGAATGAAAAACTGTTTTTT
CDR3 protein: CASSPGVNEKLFF

D gene: NA
J gene: TRBJ1-4
V gene: TRBV3-1/TRBV3-2
clone size: NA
CDR3 DNA: TGTGCCAGCAGCCAAGAAAGGACGGGGAAACTGTTTTTT
CDR3 protein: CASSQERTGKLFF

D gene: TRBD1
J gene: TRBJ1-2
V gene: TRBV30
clone size: NA
CDR3 DNA: TGTGCCTGGAGTGTCTCCCGGGACAGGATCTATGGCTACACCTTC
CDR3 protein: CAWSVSRDRIYGYTF